Below are 4 T cell receptor beta chains sequenced from a single sample in a study of cytomegalovirus exposure and HLA in healthy donors. Sequencing was performed with immunoSEQ multiplex PCR; in TCRdb, only in-frame clones are kept and a portion is missing. The profile covers 65,000 or so clones, with 92% appearing a single time and 1% to 1.5% taken by the ten largest. The material sequenced was PBMCs. These receptors were taken from a young woman in good health and CMV-seronegative.

The gene calls are TRBV19 and TRBJ1-1; 9 positions match TRBD1. This CDR3 region has 15 residues. The germline V gene encodes CDR1 LNHDA and CDR2 SQIVND (reference sequence). V lost 7 bases, J lost 5 bases, and 11 bases stayed unmatched. In DNA form, the CDR3 reads TGTGCCAGTACAACCGGGACAGGGAGGTTAACTGAAGCTTTCTTT. Translation gives CASTTGTGRLTEAFF.

The chain links TRBV18 to TRBJ1-2; D is perhaps TRBD1 (5 bases). Germline CDR1 KGHSH, CDR2 LQKENI. CDR3 length: 12 amino acids. V gave up 3 bases and J gave up 7 bases, with 9 bases separating them. The CDR3 DNA follows: TGTGCCAGCTCACCGGTTAGGGGTGGCTACACCTTC. Translating gives CASSPVRGGYTF.

V and J are TRBV2 and TRBJ1-2; D gene ambiguous. The V end lost 0 bases, the J end lost 1 base, and 6 bases lay between the germline ends. The V gene's germline CDR1 is SNHLY and CDR2 FYNNEI. The CDR3 is made up of 14 amino acids. CDR3 residues: CASSEAHNNYGYTF. CDR3 DNA sequence: TGTGCCAGCAGTGAAGCGCACAATAACTATGGCTACACCTTC.

This rearrangement joins TRBV5-1 to TRBJ1-1, with D tentatively TRBD1 (5 bases). Per the germline V gene, CDR1 is SGHRS and CDR2 is YFSETQ. V shed 2 bases and J shed 3 bases, with 17 bases lying between them. This CDR3 has 16 residues. CDR3 nucleotides: TGCGCCAGCAGCTTCGGGCAGGGATTAGGACACACTGAAGCTTTCTTT. Its translation is CASSFGQGLGHTEAFF. Combining the CDR3 with reference TRBV5-1 and TRBJ1-1 gives the whole variable domain KAGVTQTPRYLIKTRGQQVTLSCSPISGHRSVSWYQQTPGQGLQFLFEYFSETQRNKGNFPGRFSGRQFSNSRSEMNVSTLELGDSALYLCASSFGQGLGHTEAFFGQGTRLTVV.